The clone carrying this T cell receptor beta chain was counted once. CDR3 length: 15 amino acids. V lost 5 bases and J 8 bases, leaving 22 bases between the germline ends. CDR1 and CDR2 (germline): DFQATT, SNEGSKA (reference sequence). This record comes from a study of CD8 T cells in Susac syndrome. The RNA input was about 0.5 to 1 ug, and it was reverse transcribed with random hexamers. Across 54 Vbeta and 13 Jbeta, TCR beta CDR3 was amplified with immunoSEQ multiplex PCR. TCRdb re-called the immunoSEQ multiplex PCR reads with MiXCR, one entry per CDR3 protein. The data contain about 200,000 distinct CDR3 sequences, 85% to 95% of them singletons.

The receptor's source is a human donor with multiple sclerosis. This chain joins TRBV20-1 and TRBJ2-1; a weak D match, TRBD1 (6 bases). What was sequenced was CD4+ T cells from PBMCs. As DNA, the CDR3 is TGCAGTGCTTACCCCCCCAGGGGCCCGGGGTATGAGCAGTTCTTC. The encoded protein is CSAYPPRGPGYEQFF.